The 18 T cell receptor beta chains below come from one sample, sequenced in a study of glioma-infiltrating T cells after dendritic cell vaccination. Specified time point: after dendritic cell vaccination, including at tumor progression/relapse. Sequencing used immunoSEQ multiplex PCR; TCRdb keeps in-frame clones, though not all of them. The sample shows some 99,000 clones, around 80% of them seen only once. The material was blood, obtained after dendritic cell vaccination. The source is a human donor with glioblastoma.

This chain uses TRBV28 with TRBJ2-3; D possibly corresponds to TRBD1 (5 bases). Trimming shortened V by 8 bases and J by 6 bases, and 9 bases separated the two germline ends. Per germline, CDR1 MDHEN and CDR2 SYDVKM. The CDR3 has 11 amino acids. Here the CDR3 DNA reads TGTGCCAGCCTTACAGGTGATACGCAGTATTTT. Protein: CASLTGDTQYF.

V and J are TRBV7-9 and TRBJ2-6; 7 bases are a match to TRBD1. V shed 1 base, J shed 1 base, and the junction held 10 bases outside the gene matches. Germline loops: CDR1 SEHNR, CDR2 FQNEAQ (reference sequence). The CDR3 runs to 19 residues. The CDR3 protein is CASSLGTGAPGSGANVLTF. In DNA, the CDR3 is TGTGCCAGCAGCTTAGGAACAGGGGCCCCCGGGTCTGGGGCCAACGTCCTGACTTTC.

As DNA, the CDR3 is TGTGCCAGCAGTTCTCTACCAACTCGCGGGGAGGGCTACACCTTC. It yields the protein CASSSLPTRGEGYTF. The gene calls are TRBV2 and TRBJ1-2; D is unresolved. CDR1 is SNHLY, CDR2 FYNNEI, per germline. This CDR3 region has 15 residues. V was trimmed by 5 bases and J by 8 bases, leaving 21 bases between them. The full variable domain, its missing parts supplied by reference TRBV2 and TRBJ1-2, is EPEVTQTPSHQVTQMGQEVILRCVPISNHLYFYWYRQILGQKVEFLVSFYNNEISEKSEIFDDQFSVERPDGSNFTLKIRSTKLEDSAMYFCASSSLPTRGEGYTFGSGTRLTVV.

The CDR3: CASSYTYEQYF. The CDR3 nucleotides are TGTGCCAGCAGTTACACTTACGAGCAGTACTTC. V usage is TRBV6-6 and J usage is TRBJ2-7; D uncertain. This CDR3 comprises 11 residues. Trimming pared 2 bases from V and 4 bases from J, leaving 3 bases between. CDR1 and CDR2 (germline): MNHNY, SVGAGI (reference sequence).

This clone was seen ten or more times. The V and J genes are TRBV19 and TRBJ1-1; possibly TRBD1 for D (5 bases). The CDR3 extends over 13 amino acids. Germline loops: CDR1 LNHDA, CDR2 SQIVND (reference sequence). The V end was cut by 6 bases, the J end by 0 bases, with 8 bases between. CDR3 sequence (DNA): TGTGCCAGTAGAGTGACAGTGAACACTGAAGCTTTCTTT. Its translation: CASRVTVNTEAFF.

The chain uses TRBV19 and TRBJ2-7, with D possibly TRBD1 on 5 matching bases. Germline loops: CDR1 LNHDA, CDR2 SQIVND (reference sequence). The CDR3 is 14 amino acids. V shed 2 bases and J shed 7 bases, with 15 bases lying between them. CDR3 region: CASSIWGSSREQYF. The CDR3 DNA reads as TGTGCCAGTAGTATATGGGGCAGCTCCAGGGAGCAGTACTTC.

This chain uses TRBV28 with TRBJ1-1; 10 bases match TRBD1. The V segment lost 5 bases and the J segment 5 bases; nucleotides outside the gene matches: 5. Germline V lookup: CDR1 MDHEN, CDR2 SYDVKM. This CDR3 is 14 amino acids long. The CDR3 is CASSLTGGGTEAFF. CDR3 coding DNA: TGTGCCAGCAGTCTGACAGGGGGCGGGACTGAAGCTTTCTTT.

The chain carries TRBV5-1 and TRBJ2-7; 10 positions match TRBD1. J gave up 5 bases and V 3 bases, and 8 bases lay outside the gene matches. CDR3 length equals 15 residues. From germline, CDR1 is SGHRS and CDR2 YFSETQ. CDR3 sequence (DNA): TGCGCCAGCAGCTCCGGGGACAGGGGCTTCGACGAGCAGTACTTC. Translated: CASSSGDRGFDEQYF. The full variable domain, its missing parts supplied by reference TRBV5-1 and TRBJ2-7, is KAGVTQTPRYLIKTRGQQVTLSCSPISGHRSVSWYQQTPGQGLQFLFEYFSETQRNKGNFPGRFSGRQFSNSRSEMNVSTLELGDSALYLCASSSGDRGFDEQYFGPGTRLTVT.

The chain links TRBV2 to TRBJ1-2, with D unclear. The germline V and J ends were trimmed by 5 bases and 5 bases, with 3 bases remaining between them. The CDR3 runs 10 residues. The germline V gene has CDR1 SNHLY and CDR2 FYNNEI. Here the CDR3 DNA reads TGTGCCAGCAGTTCGTATGGCTACACCTTC. Its translation: CASSSYGYTF.

The V call is TRBV11-1, the J call TRBJ2-7, with unresolved D. This CDR3 comprises 14 residues. V was shortened by 3 bases and J by 6 bases, with 15 bases between the two germline ends. Germline assignment: CDR1 SGHAT and CDR2 FQDESV (reference sequence). The CDR3 reads CASSFMGSIREQYF. Written as DNA, the CDR3 is TGTGCCAGCAGCTTTATGGGCAGTATTCGCGAGCAGTACTTC.

This rearrangement joins TRBV2 to TRBJ2-3; TRBD1 aligns across 8 bases. The CDR3 has 15 residues. Germline V CDR1 and CDR2: SNHLY, FYNNEI. Trimming cost V 10 bases and J 3 bases; bases outside gene matches: 12. Here the CDR3 reads CAIPTGGQGTDTQYF. DNA for the CDR3: TGTGCCATACCTACAGGGGGACAAGGAACAGATACGCAGTATTTT.

Worth noting for this clone: The sample contains more than one DNA sequence encoding this CDR3. The gene calls are TRBV5-1 and TRBJ1-3; D might be TRBD1 (5 bases). V lost 4 bases to trimming and J lost 3 bases, with 17 bases between them. The CDR3 runs 16 residues. Germline lookup yields CDR1 SGHRS and CDR2 YFSETQ. The CDR3 region is CASSRRGGRDGNTIYF. The CDR3 DNA is TGCGCCAGCAGCCGGCGCGGGGGACGCGATGGAAACACCATATATTTT.

The rearrangement joins TRBV11-2 to TRBJ2-7; D is unresolved. Germline V gives CDR1 SGHAT, CDR2 FQNNGV. V lost 0 bases to trimming and J lost 0 bases, with 9 bases between them. The CDR3 loop spans 15 amino acids. The CDR3 region is CASSLEYSHSYEQYF. CDR3 bases: TGTGCCAGCAGCTTAGAATACTCTCACTCCTACGAGCAGTACTTC.

The V and J genes are TRBV5-1 and TRBJ2-5; 14 bases line up with TRBD2. The V and J ends lost 4 bases and 1 base, in that order; junction bases with no gene match: 12. Germline V gene data show CDR1 as SGHRS and CDR2 as YFSETQ. This CDR3 is built from 19 residues. The CDR3 loop is CASSPEGTSGGPFQETQYF. In DNA form, the CDR3 reads TGCGCCAGCAGCCCGGAGGGGACTAGCGGGGGCCCCTTCCAAGAGACCCAGTACTTC.

A word on this clone: The sample holds other DNA sequences that translate to the same CDR3. The rearrangement uses TRBV29-1 and TRBJ1-5, with D tentatively TRBD1 (5 bases). Per the germline V gene, CDR1 is SQVTM and CDR2 is ANQGSEA. The CDR3 has 13 residues. The V end lost 4 bases, the J end lost 7 bases, and 14 bases lay between the germline ends. CDR3 residues: CSVAPGLAQPQHF. CDR3 nucleotide sequence: TGCAGCGTTGCGCCAGGGCTTGCGCAGCCCCAGCATTTT. Together with reference TRBV29-1 and TRBJ1-5, the CDR3 gives the full variable domain: SAVISQKPSRDICQRGTSLTIQCQVDSQVTMMFWYRQQPGQSLTLIATANQGSEATYESGFVIDKFPISRPNLTFSTLTVSNMSPEDSSIYLCSVAPGLAQPQHFGDGTRLSIL.

This chain connects TRBV30 to TRBJ1-1; 7 nucleotides align to TRBD1. Trimming took 4 bases from V and 6 from J; bases not matched to a gene: 8. The CDR3 is 13 amino acids. The germline CDR1 and CDR2 sequences are GTSNPN and SVGIG (reference sequence). Here the CDR3 reads CAWTFRGMAEAFF. The CDR3 DNA reads TGTGCCTGGACCTTCAGGGGGATGGCTGAAGCTTTCTTT.

CDR3 bases: TGTGCCATCAGTGGGGGACTAGCGGGGAACACCGGGGAGCTGTTTTTT. As protein: CAISGGLAGNTGELFF. The chain links TRBV10-3 to TRBJ2-2, with 12 bases fitting TRBD2. The junction had 1 base not matched to a gene; V was cut back by 4 bases and J by 1 base. The CDR3 contains 16 residues. Germline V gene data show CDR1 as ENHRY and CDR2 as SYGVKD.

The rearrangement uses TRBV5-1 and TRBJ2-1; weak D call: TRBD2 (6 bases). In germline, CDR1 is SGHRS, CDR2 YFSETQ. The length of the CDR3 is 16 residues. Trimming pared 1 base from V and 3 bases from J, leaving 14 bases between. The CDR3 sequence: CASSLSPSGDYNEQFF. DNA of the CDR3: TGCGCCAGCAGCTTGAGTCCCTCGGGGGACTACAATGAGCAGTTCTTC.